A selection of T cell receptor beta chains follows, all from one sample in a study of blood T cells in healthy people across ages. TCRdb analysed the 5' RACE reads with MiXCR anew, one entry per CDR3 protein. The sample lists about 570,000 distinct CDR3 sequences; 27% were seen once. Sequenced material: blood. The receptor source for this set is a woman in her 70s in good health. Each CDR3 is given with its conserved first and last residue. D genes are given only for firm matches. Size values are once, few and many counts, or a class for expanded clones, and some rows have none.

clone size	V gene	J gene	D gene	CDR3 DNA	CDR3 protein
many	TRBV24-1	TRBJ1-2	NA	TGTGCCACCAGTGACCCCTCCGGAGGGTTAGCTGGCTACACCTTC	CATSDPSGGLAGYTF
NA	TRBV20-1	TRBJ2-6	TRBD1	TGCAGTGCCGGGACAGGGGGAGGTGGGGCCAACGTCCTGACTTTC	CSAGTGGGGANVLTF
few	TRBV18	TRBJ1-2	TRBD1	TGTGCCAGCTCACCAAGACAGGGGTCGGGCTATGGCTACACCTTC	CASSPRQGSGYGYTF
NA	TRBV20-1	TRBJ2-1	TRBD2	TGCAGTGCTAGAGATAGCGGGAGCTCCTACAATGAGCAGTTCTTC	CSARDSGSSYNEQFF
few	TRBV6-2/TRBV6-3	TRBJ2-7	TRBD2	TGTGCCAGCAGTTCCCCTGTAGCGGGGAACCAGAACGAGCAGTACTTC	CASSSPVAGNQNEQYF
few	TRBV7-2	TRBJ2-1	NA	TGTGCCAGCAGCCCCTACGGTCGGGGGTCTTACAATGAGCAGTTCTTC	CASSPYGRGSYNEQFF
NA	TRBV5-1	TRBJ1-1	TRBD1	TGCGCCAGCAGGACGTCCGGGACAGGGGTCACTGAAGCTTTCTTT	CASRTSGTGVTEAFF
NA	TRBV7-6	TRBJ2-1	TRBD1	TGTGCCAGCAGCTTCAGGGGGCAGTACGGTGAGCAGTTCTTC	CASSFRGQYGEQFF
few	TRBV6-1	TRBJ2-7	TRBD1	TGTGCCAGCAGTGCTGCAGGGGGCGGTTACGAGCAGTACTTC	CASSAAGGGYEQYF
NA	TRBV6-2/TRBV6-3	TRBJ2-1	TRBD2	TGTGCCAGCCGTGGACTAGCGGGTCTCGACGATGAGCAGTTCTTC	CASRGLAGLDDEQFF
NA	TRBV6-6	TRBJ2-1	NA	TGTGCCAGCAGCCCCCGGGACCGCCGCTGGGGTTCGGAGCAGTTCTTC	CASSPRDRRWGSEQFF
few	TRBV7-8	TRBJ1-5	NA	TGTGCCAGCAGCTTGCGGCAGCACAATCAGCCCCAGCATTTT	CASSLRQHNQPQHF
once	TRBV9	TRBJ1-2	TRBD1	TGTGCCAGCAGCGGTCCGGGACAGGGGGCCGACTACACCTTC	CASSGPGQGADYTF
few	TRBV4-2	TRBJ1-5	NA	TGTGCCAGCAGCCAAGGAGGCGGATCCGTGCTTCAGCCCCAGCATTTT	CASSQGGGSVLQPQHF
NA	TRBV9	TRBJ2-3	NA	TGTGCCAGCAGCGTAGCCCTCCGGGATCGGGGCACAGATACGCAGTATTTT	CASSVALRDRGTDTQYF
NA	TRBV29-1	TRBJ2-5	TRBD1	TGCAGCGTCGGACAGGGGAGGGGAGAGACCCAGTACTTC	CSVGQGRGETQYF
NA	TRBV5-1	TRBJ1-4	NA	TGCGCCAGCAGCTTGGATACGGGTGCAACTAATGAAAAACTGTTTTTT	CASSLDTGATNEKLFF
NA	TRBV5-1	TRBJ2-3	TRBD2	TGCGCCAGCAGCCAGCTAGCGGGCTACACAGATACGCAGTATTTT	CASSQLAGYTDTQYF
few	TRBV11-1	TRBJ2-5	NA	TGTGCCAGCAGCTTAAAGCGGGCGGCAGGGGAAGAGACCCAGTACTTC	CASSLKRAAGEETQYF
few	TRBV4-3	TRBJ1-1	NA	TGCGCCAGCAGCCAAGGGACCGGAGGGTTCACTGAAGCTTTCTTT	CASSQGTGGFTEAFF
NA	TRBV6-2/TRBV6-3	TRBJ2-1	TRBD2	TGTGCCAGCAGTCGTAGCGGGGGTGGGAATGAGCAGTTCTTC	CASSRSGGGNEQFF
few	TRBV11-2	TRBJ2-1	NA	TGTGCCAGCAGCTCACGTAAGCGAGACGGCGTAACTGAGCAGTTCTTC	CASSSRKRDGVTEQFF
once	TRBV11-3	TRBJ2-1	NA	TGTGCCAGCAGCTTGCAACAGGGAAGGGTATGGTATGAGCAGTTCTTC	CASSLQQGRVWYEQFF
many	TRBV7-3	TRBJ2-5	NA	TGTGCCAGCAGCTTAGTCGGAAATCGGCAAGAGACCCAGTACTTC	CASSLVGNRQETQYF
NA	TRBV20-1	TRBJ1-1	TRBD1	TGCAGTGCTCCGCGGACAGGGGTCAACACTGAAGCTTTCTTT	CSAPRTGVNTEAFF
NA	TRBV7-3	TRBJ2-1	TRBD1	TGTGCCAGCAGCTTAATGTGGGGACAGGGTATCAATGAGCAGTTCTTC	CASSLMWGQGINEQFF
NA	TRBV10-3	TRBJ1-1	NA	TGCGCCATCAGCCCCCAAATGGACACTGAAGCTTTCTTT	CAISPQMDTEAFF
few	TRBV5-1	TRBJ1-5	NA	TGCGCCAGCAGCTTAGAAGGGACTGGCAATCAGCCCCAGCATTTT	CASSLEGTGNQPQHF
few	TRBV4-3	TRBJ2-3	NA	TGCGCCAGCAGCCAAGACGGGGAGGAGATCACAGATACGCAGTATTTT	CASSQDGEEITDTQYF
few	TRBV6-1	TRBJ1-2	NA	TGTGCCAGCGCGGGCAGGGCTAACTATGGCTACACCTTC	CASAGRANYGYTF
many	TRBV29-1	TRBJ2-1	TRBD2	TGCAGCGTTGCGGGGGGGCCCTATGAGCAGTTCTTC	CSVAGGPYEQFF
NA	TRBV2	TRBJ2-3	NA	TGTGCCCCGCGGTCCTCTAGCACAGATACGCAGTATTTT	CAPRSSSTDTQYF